This T cell receptor (beta chain) derives from a study of T cell changes during pregnancy in multiple sclerosis. This CDR3 has 15 residues. With 3 bases clipped from V and 8 bases from J, the junction kept 6 bases outside the gene matches. Germline lookup yields CDR1 SGHTA and CDR2 FQGTGA. Clones were read by immunoSEQ multiplex PCR, and TCRdb kept only the in-frame ones, dropping some. The repertoire holds roughly 50,000 clones, with around 92% as singletons. This clonotype was sampled from a female donor with multiple sclerosis, enrolled in a pregnancy study. V is TRBV7-3 and J is TRBJ1-4, with 10 positions matching TRBD1. The sequencing used CD4+ T cells from peripheral blood mononuclear cells, collected in the third trimester of pregnancy. CDR3 protein: CASSFRDRGNEKLFF. CDR3 DNA: TGTGCCAGCAGCTTTAGGGACAGGGGAAACGAAAAACTGTTTTTT.